This T cell receptor (beta chain) is from a study of T cells in Graves' hyperthyroidism and ophthalmopathy. Points from the study as a whole: Model-based prediction identified ophthalmopathy a median 6.5 months prior to its onset. Most clonotypes expanded in thyroid above 0.001 were likewise present in blood.

This clonotype was picked up many times. As yet, its antigen is unknown. TCR beta CDR3 region amplification was performed from RNA transcripts. Carried out on the TCR CDR3, a first-round RT-PCR used the HTBI primer set. TCRdb redid the calling of the multiplex PCR reads with MiXCR, one entry per CDR3 protein. This table holds a few hundred thousand distinct CDR3 sequences, around 14% found once. Per the germline V gene, CDR1 is MNHEY and CDR2 is SMNVEV (reference sequence). This CDR3 has 16 amino acids. The V gene end was trimmed by 3 bases and the J gene end by 6 bases; junction bases not matched to a gene: 10. Graves' hyperthyroidism showing no ophthalmopathy progression within 18 months was considered stable. Patients showing uncontrolled infection, other autoimmune disease, pregnancy or lactation were ineligible.

The V call is TRBV27, the J call TRBJ2-1; 8 bases agree with TRBD2. The sequenced sample consisted of blood. The receptor was isolated from a woman in her twenties or thirties with Graves' hyperthyroidism. The CDR3 DNA follows: TGTGCCAGCAGTTTGGTTAGCGGGGCTACCTTCAATGAGCAGTTCTTC. Its translation is CASSLVSGATFNEQFF.